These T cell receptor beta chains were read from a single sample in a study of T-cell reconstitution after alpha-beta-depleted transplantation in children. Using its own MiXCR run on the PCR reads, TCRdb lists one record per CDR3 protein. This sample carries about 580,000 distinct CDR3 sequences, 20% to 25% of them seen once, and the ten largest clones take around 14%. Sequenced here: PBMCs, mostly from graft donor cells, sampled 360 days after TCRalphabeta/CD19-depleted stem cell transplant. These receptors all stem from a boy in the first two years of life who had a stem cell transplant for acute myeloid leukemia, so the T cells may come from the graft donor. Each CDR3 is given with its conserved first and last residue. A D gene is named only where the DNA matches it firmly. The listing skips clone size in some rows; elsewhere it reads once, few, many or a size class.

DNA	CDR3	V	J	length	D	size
TGCGCCAGCAGCCAAGGGAGGGCAAGCACTGAAGCTTTCTTT	CASSQGRASTEAFF	TRBV4-3	TRBJ1-1	14	.	.
TGTGCCAGCAGTTACCGCCCACAACTAGCGGGGGGTTTCACAGATACGCAGTATTTT	CASSYRPQLAGGFTDTQYF	TRBV6-5	TRBJ2-3	19	TRBD2	few
TGCGCCAGCAGCCAAGTTGGACCTATGGAGGAGCAGTACTTC	CASSQVGPMEEQYF	TRBV4-1	TRBJ2-7	14	.	.
TGTGCCATCTGGGACAGCCTCTCCTACGAGCAGTACTTC	CAIWDSLSYEQYF	TRBV10-3	TRBJ2-7	13	TRBD1	few
TGTGCCAGCAGCCAGGACAATTACAATGAGCAGTTCTTC	CASSQDNYNEQFF	TRBV28	TRBJ2-1	13	.	many
TGCAGTGCTAGGTGGGAGACCCAGTACTTC	CSARWETQYF	TRBV20-1	TRBJ2-5	10	.	many
TGCGCCAGCAGCCAAGAGGCGGGAGAGCAACCTACCGGGGAGCTGTTTTTT	CASSQEAGEQPTGELFF	TRBV4-3	TRBJ2-2	17	TRBD2	.
TGTGCCAGCAGCTTAGTCAGGCGTGAAGCTTTCTTT	CASSLVRREAFF	TRBV13	TRBJ1-1	12	.	few
TGTGCCAGCAGCGTGTTTGGGCGGGAGTACAATGAGCAGTTCTTC	CASSVFGREYNEQFF	TRBV9	TRBJ2-1	15	TRBD2	once
TGTGCCACCAGCCTGACAGCTCTAGCATTGGAGCAGTTCTTC	CATSLTALALEQFF	TRBV15	TRBJ2-1	14	.	.
TGCGCCAGCAGCCCGGGGAACATGAACACTGAAGCTTTCTTT	CASSPGNMNTEAFF	TRBV4-1	TRBJ1-1	14	.	.
TGTGCCAGCAGCCGAGCGGGGGGGCATGAGACCCAGTACTTC	CASSRAGGHETQYF	TRBV6-1	TRBJ2-5	14	TRBD2	.
TGCAGTGCTAGACGGACAGGGATCAATCAGCCCCAGCATTTT	CSARRTGINQPQHF	TRBV20-1	TRBJ1-5	14	TRBD1	.
TGTGCCAGCAGCCAAGCCTACTCCAATGAGCAGTTCTTC	CASSQAYSNEQFF	TRBV14	TRBJ2-1	13	.	many
TGTGCCAGCAGCCGGGACAGTGACTCTGGAAACACCATATATTTT	CASSRDSDSGNTIYF	TRBV4-2	TRBJ1-3	15	TRBD1	.
TGTGCCAGCAGTCTTCAGGACGGGACCCAGTACTTC	CASSLQDGTQYF	TRBV28	TRBJ2-5	12	.	.
TGCAGTCCCATTCCAGGGGAACTCACAGATACGCAGTATTTT	CSPIPGELTDTQYF	TRBV20-1	TRBJ2-3	14	.	many
TGCAGCGTTGATTACAATGAGCAGTTCTTC	CSVDYNEQFF	TRBV29-1	TRBJ2-1	10	.	many
TGTGCCAGCAGCCCCATCAGGGACAGGCAAACGGCACATGATACGCAGTATTTT	CASSPIRDRQTAHDTQYF	TRBV7-8	TRBJ2-3	18	TRBD1	many
TGCAGCGTTACGAGACAGGGCACAGATACGCAGTATTTT	CSVTRQGTDTQYF	TRBV29-1	TRBJ2-3	13	.	few
TGTGCCAGCAGTCCCATAGGGACAGGGGTCAGCGAGGATACGCAGTATTTT	CASSPIGTGVSEDTQYF	TRBV6-2/TRBV6-3	TRBJ2-3	17	TRBD1	few
TGTGCCAGCAGTTTACAAGGGTCGAGGGCGGAAGCTTTCTTT	CASSLQGSRAEAFF	TRBV12-3/TRBV12-4	TRBJ1-1	14	.	.